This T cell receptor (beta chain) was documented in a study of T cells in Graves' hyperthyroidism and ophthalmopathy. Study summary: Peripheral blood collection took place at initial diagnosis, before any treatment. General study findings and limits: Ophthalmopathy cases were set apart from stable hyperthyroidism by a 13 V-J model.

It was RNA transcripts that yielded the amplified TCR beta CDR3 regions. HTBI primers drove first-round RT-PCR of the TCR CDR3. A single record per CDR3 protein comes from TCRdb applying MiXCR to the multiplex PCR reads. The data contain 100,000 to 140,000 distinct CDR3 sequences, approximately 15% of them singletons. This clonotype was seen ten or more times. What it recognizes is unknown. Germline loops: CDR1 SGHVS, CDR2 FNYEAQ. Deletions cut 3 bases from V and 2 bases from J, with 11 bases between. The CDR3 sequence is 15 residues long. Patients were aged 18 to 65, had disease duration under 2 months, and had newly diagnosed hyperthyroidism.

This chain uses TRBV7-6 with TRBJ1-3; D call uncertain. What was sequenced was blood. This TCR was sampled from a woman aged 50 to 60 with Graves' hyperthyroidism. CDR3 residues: CASSFSDGTGNTIYF. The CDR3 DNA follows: TGTGCCAGCAGCTTCTCCGACGGAACTGGAAACACCATATATTTT.